These T cell receptor beta chains were read from a single sample in a study of blood T cell repertoires in COVID-19. Sequencing was performed with immunoSEQ multiplex PCR; in TCRdb, only in-frame clones are kept and a portion is missing. The sample records 75,000 to 100,000 clones, around 78% being singletons. Sequencing was done on a sample of peripheral blood. These TCRs come from a human donor in a cohort sampled during active COVID-19. The CDR3 runs from the conserved cysteine through the conserved F or W. Each record gives: J gene, V gene, D gene, clone size, CDR3 DNA, CDR3 protein. D genes are given only for firm matches. Clone size is not always given. Where it is, it says once, few, many or a class for expanded clones.

>TRBJ1-5|TRBV7-2|.|.
TGTGCCAGCAGCCCTCCGGGGTTCCATCAGCCCCAGCATTTT
CASSPPGFHQPQHF
>TRBJ2-2|TRBV7-7|.|.
TGTGCTAGCAGCTTAGTCTCCTCGGGAAACACCGGGGAGCTGTTTTTT
CASSLVSSGNTGELFF
>TRBJ1-3|TRBV19|TRBD1|.
TGTGCCAGTAGAGGACAGGGGGCAAACACCATATATTTT
CASRGQGANTIYF
>TRBJ1-1|TRBV7-2|.|once
TGTGCCAGCAGCTTGACTGAGAACACTGAAGCTTTCTTT
CASSLTENTEAFF
>TRBJ2-7|TRBV9|.|.
TGTGCCAGCAGCGTAGACGGGGACACCTCCTACGAGCAGTACTTC
CASSVDGDTSYEQYF
>TRBJ1-1|TRBV6-6|TRBD1|.
TGTGCCAGCAAAATGGACAGGGGAGGGACTGAAGCTTTCTTT
CASKMDRGGTEAFF
>TRBJ2-3|TRBV7-3|TRBD2|once
TGTGCCAGCAGCCTAAGTGCTAGCGGGAGTACAGATACGCAGTATTTT
CASSLSASGSTDTQYF
>TRBJ1-6|TRBV2|.|.
TGTGCCAGCAGCCCACCGACAGACAGTAATTCACCCCTCCACTTT
CASSPPTDSNSPLHF
>TRBJ2-2|TRBV7-9|TRBD1|.
TGTGCCAGCAGCTTAGCGCCCGGGACAGAGAACACCGGGGAGCTGTTTTTT
CASSLAPGTENTGELFF
>TRBJ1-1|TRBV10-3|.|.
TGTGCCATCAGTACATCTCGGGGAGGGAACACTGAAGCTTTCTTT
CAISTSRGGNTEAFF
>TRBJ2-1|TRBV7-3|.|.
TGTGCCAGCAGCTTCAACTCCTACAATGAGCAGTTCTTC
CASSFNSYNEQFF
>TRBJ2-2|TRBV5-5|TRBD1|few
TGTGCCTCCGAGACAGGGGTCAGGACCGGGGAGCTGTTTTTT
CASETGVRTGELFF
>TRBJ2-1|TRBV29-1|.|.
TGCAGCGCCCTCCCGGGACTCCAAAACCCGAATTACAATGAGCAGTTCTTC
CSALPGLQNPNYNEQFF
>TRBJ1-1|TRBV11-2|.|.
TGTGCCAGCAGCCTCTCCAGGGGCACTGAAGCTTTCTTT
CASSLSRGTEAFF
>TRBJ1-1|TRBV11-1|TRBD1|.
TGTGCCAGCAGCCTGACAGGGCGTCGGACTGAAGCTTTCTTT
CASSLTGRRTEAFF
>TRBJ1-5|TRBV28|.|.
TGTGCCAGCAGGTCCAACAATCAGCCCCAGCATTTT
CASRSNNQPQHF
>TRBJ1-4|TRBV7-9|TRBD1|.
TGTGCCAGCAGCCCCAGGACAGGGCCTCACTACGAAAAACTGTTTTTT
CASSPRTGPHYEKLFF
>TRBJ1-3|TRBV6-5|TRBD1|.
TGTGCCAGCAGTTACGGTGTCCCAGGGGGGGGAAACACCATATATTTT
CASSYGVPGGGNTIYF
>TRBJ2-5|TRBV7-2|.|.
TGTGCCAGCAGCTTAGCCAGAAGCCAAGAGACCCAGTACTTC
CASSLARSQETQYF
>TRBJ2-7|TRBV28|.|.
TGTGCCAGCAGTCCCTCATCAGGCTACGAGCAGTACTTC
CASSPSSGYEQYF
>TRBJ1-5|TRBV19|.|.
TGTGCCAGTAGGGGGGCAGGGAGTCAGCCCCAGCATTTT
CASRGAGSQPQHF
>TRBJ1-5|TRBV5-8|.|once
TGTGCCAGCAGCCAGGGGACCGTGAGATACAATCAGCCCCAGCATTTT
CASSQGTVRYNQPQHF
>TRBJ1-6|TRBV3-1/TRBV3-2|.|.
TGTGCCAGCAGCCCCCGGGGTTCACCCCTCCACTTT
CASSPRGSPLHF
>TRBJ2-1|TRBV11-2|.|once
TGTGCCAGCAGCGTTGGATCTATGGGCGATGAGCAGTTCTTC
CASSVGSMGDEQFF
>TRBJ1-1|TRBV28|.|.
TGTGCCAGCAGTTCTCGACACGTTTTGAACACTGAAGCTTTCTTT
CASSSRHVLNTEAFF
>TRBJ2-5|TRBV3-1/TRBV3-2|TRBD2|.
TGTGCCAGCAGCCAAGGATCTAGCGGGGGGGCGGTGGAGACCCAGTACTTC
CASSQGSSGGAVETQYF
>TRBJ2-2|TRBV18|.|.
TGTGCCAGCTCACCACCGGGAGGAGCGAACACCGGGGAGCTGTTTTTT
CASSPPGGANTGELFF
>TRBJ1-1|TRBV15|.|.
TGTGCCACCAGCAGAGCATACTACGCTGAAGCTTTCTTT
CATSRAYYAEAFF
>TRBJ2-7|TRBV5-3|TRBD2|.
TGTGCCAGAAGCACACCGGGACTAGCGGGAGAACAACCTTACGAGCAGTACTTC
CARSTPGLAGEQPYEQYF